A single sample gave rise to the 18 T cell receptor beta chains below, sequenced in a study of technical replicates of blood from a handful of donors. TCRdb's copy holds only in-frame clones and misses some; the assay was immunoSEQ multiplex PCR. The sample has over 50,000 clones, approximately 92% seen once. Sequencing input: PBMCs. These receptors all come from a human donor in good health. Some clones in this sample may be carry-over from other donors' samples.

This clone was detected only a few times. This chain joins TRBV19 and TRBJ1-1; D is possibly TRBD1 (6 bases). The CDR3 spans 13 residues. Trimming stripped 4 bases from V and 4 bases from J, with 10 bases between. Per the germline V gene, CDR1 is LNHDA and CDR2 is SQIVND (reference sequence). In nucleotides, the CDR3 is TGTGCCAGTAGTACAACAGGGAGCACTGAAGCTTTCTTT. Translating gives CASSTTGSTEAFF.

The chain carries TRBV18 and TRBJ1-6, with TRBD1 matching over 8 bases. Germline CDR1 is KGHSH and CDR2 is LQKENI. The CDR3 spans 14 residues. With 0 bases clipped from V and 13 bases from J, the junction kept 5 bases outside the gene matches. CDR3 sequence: CASSPPETGGPLHF. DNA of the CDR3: TGTGCCAGCTCACCACCCGAAACAGGGGGGCCCCTCCACTTT.

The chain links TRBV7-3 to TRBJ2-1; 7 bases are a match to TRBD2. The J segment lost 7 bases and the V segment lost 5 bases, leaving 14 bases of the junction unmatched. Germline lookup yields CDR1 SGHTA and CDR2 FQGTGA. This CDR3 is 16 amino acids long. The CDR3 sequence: CASSQSAGVTRNEQFF. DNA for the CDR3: TGTGCCAGCAGCCAATCCGCGGGAGTAACCAGGAATGAGCAGTTCTTC.

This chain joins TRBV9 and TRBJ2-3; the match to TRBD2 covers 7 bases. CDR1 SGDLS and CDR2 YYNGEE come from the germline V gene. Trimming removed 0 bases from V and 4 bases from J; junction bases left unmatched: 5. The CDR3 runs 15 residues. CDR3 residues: CASSVDGGSADTQYF. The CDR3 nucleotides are TGTGCCAGCAGCGTAGACGGCGGGAGTGCAGATACGCAGTATTTT.

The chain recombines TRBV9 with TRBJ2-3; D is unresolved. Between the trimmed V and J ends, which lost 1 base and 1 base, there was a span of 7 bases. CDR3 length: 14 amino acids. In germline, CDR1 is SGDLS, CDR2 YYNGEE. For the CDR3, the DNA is TGTGCCAGCAGCGTAACTCCCCGCACAGATACGCAGTATTTT. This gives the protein CASSVTPRTDTQYF.

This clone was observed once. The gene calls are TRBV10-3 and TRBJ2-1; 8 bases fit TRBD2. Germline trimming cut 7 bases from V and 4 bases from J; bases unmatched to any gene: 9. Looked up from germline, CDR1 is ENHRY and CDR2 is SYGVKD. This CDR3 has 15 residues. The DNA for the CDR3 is TGTGCCATCACCCCGGGACTAGGTATTTACAATGAGCAGTTCTTC. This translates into CAITPGLGIYNEQFF.

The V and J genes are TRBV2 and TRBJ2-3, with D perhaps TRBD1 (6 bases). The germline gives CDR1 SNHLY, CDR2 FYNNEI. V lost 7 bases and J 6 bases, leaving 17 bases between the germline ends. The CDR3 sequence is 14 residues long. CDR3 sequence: CASTLGASFDTQYF. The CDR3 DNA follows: TGTGCCAGCACCCTGGGGGCTAGCTTTGATACGCAGTATTTT.

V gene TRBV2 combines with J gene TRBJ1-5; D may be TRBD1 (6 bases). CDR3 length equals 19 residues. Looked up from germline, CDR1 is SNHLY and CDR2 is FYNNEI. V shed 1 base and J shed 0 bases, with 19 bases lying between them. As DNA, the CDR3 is TGTGCCAGCAGTGAAGGCCCAGCCACGACAGGCTTTAGCAATCAGCCCCAGCATTTT. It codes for CASSEGPATTGFSNQPQHF.

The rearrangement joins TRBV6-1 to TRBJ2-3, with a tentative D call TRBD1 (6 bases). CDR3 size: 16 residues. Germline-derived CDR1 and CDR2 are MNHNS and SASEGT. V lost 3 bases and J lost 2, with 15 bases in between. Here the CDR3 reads CASSDFTWGLTDTQYF. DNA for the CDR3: TGTGCCAGCAGTGATTTCACCTGGGGGCTCACAGATACGCAGTATTTT.

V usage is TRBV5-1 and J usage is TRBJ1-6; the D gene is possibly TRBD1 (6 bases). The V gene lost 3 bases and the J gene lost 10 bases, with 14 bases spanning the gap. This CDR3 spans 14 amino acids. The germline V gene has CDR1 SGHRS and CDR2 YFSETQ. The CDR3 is CASSSEGGGSPLHF. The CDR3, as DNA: TGCGCCAGCAGCTCCGAGGGGGGAGGGTCACCCCTCCACTTT.

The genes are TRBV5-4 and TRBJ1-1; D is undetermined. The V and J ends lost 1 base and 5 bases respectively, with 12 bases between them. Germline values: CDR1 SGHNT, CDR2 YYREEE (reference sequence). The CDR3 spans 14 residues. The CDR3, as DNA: TGTGCCAGCAGCTTGCTCGACTCGGGGACTGAAGCTTTCTTT. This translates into CASSLLDSGTEAFF. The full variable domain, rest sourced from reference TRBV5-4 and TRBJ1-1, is ETGVTQSPTHLIKTRGQQVTLRCSSQSGHNTVSWYQQALGQGPQFIFQYYREEENGRGNFPPRFSGLQFPNYSSELNVNALELDDSALYLCASSLLDSGTEAFFGQGTRLTVV.

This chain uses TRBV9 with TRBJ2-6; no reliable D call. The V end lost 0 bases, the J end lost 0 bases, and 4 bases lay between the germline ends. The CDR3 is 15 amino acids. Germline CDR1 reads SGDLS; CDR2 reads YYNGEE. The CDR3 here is CASSVGASGANVLTF. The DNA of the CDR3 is TGTGCCAGCAGCGTAGGGGCCTCTGGGGCCAACGTCCTGACTTTC.

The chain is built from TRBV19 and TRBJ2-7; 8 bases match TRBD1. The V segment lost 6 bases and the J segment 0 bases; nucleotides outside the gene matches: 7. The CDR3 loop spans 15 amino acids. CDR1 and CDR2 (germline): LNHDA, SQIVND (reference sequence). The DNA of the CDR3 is TGTGCCAGTAGGTCGGTAGGACAGGGCTCCTACGAGCAGTACTTC. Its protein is CASRSVGQGSYEQYF. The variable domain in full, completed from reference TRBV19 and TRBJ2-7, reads DGGITQSPKYLFRKEGQNVTLSCEQNLNHDAMYWYRQDPGQGLRLIYYSQIVNDFQKGDIAEGYSVSREKKESFPLTVTSAQKNPTAFYLCASRSVGQGSYEQYFGPGTRLTVT.

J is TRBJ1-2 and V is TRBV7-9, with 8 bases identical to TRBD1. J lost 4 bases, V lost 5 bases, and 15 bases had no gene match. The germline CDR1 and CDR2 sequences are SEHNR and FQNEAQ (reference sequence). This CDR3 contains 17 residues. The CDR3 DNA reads TGTGCCAGCAGCGACTCCTCACCCACAGGGGGTATCTATGGCTACACCTTC. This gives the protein CASSDSSPTGGIYGYTF.

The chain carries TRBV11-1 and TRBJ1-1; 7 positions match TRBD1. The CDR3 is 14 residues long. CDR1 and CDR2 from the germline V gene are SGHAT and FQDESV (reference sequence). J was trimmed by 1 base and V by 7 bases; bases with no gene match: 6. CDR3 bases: TGTGCCAGCAACACAGGGGAGACGAACACTGAAGCTTTCTTT. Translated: CASNTGETNTEAFF.

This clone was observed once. The CDR3: CSVQPGQGSLIGETQYF. The CDR3, as DNA: TGCAGCGTACAACCGGGACAGGGGTCTTTAATCGGAGAGACCCAGTACTTC. The J gene is TRBJ2-5, the V gene TRBV29-1; TRBD1 matches 10 bases. The V segment lost 6 bases and the J segment 4 bases; nucleotides outside the gene matches: 17. The germline V gene encodes CDR1 SQVTM and CDR2 ANQGSEA. The CDR3 has 17 amino acids. Looking up the rest from reference TRBV29-1 and TRBJ2-5 gives the full variable domain: SAVISQKPSRDICQRGTSLTIQCQVDSQVTMMFWYRQQPGQSLTLIATANQGSEATYESGFVIDKFPISRPNLTFSTLTVSNMSPEDSSIYLCSVQPGQGSLIGETQYFGPGTRLLVL.

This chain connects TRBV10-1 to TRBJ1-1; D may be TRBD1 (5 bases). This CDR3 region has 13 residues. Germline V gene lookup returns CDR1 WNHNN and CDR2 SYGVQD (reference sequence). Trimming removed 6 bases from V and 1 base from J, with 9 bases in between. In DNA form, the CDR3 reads TGCGCCAGCAGGCCCACAGGGAACACTGAAGCTTTCTTT. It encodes CASRPTGNTEAFF.

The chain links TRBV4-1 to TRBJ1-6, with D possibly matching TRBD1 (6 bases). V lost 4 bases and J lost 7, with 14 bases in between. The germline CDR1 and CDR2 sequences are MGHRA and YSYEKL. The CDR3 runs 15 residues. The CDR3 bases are TGCGCCAGCAGCCGACAGGCGGACCCCAATTCACCCCTCCACTTT. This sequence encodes CASSRQADPNSPLHF.